The 25 T cell receptor beta chains in this list originate from one sample, sequenced in a study of blood T cell repertoires in COVID-19. This table comes from immunoSEQ multiplex PCR, and its TCRdb copy is limited to in-frame clones, with some not included. This repertoire shows around 310,000 clones, roughly 90% found once; its top ten account for 0.8% to 1.3%. Sequencing was performed on peripheral blood. The origin of the receptors is a woman in her thirties or forties with COVID-19, enrolled during active disease.

V gene TRBV7-9 combines with J gene TRBJ2-3, with D possibly matching TRBD2 (6 bases). Germline V lookup: CDR1 SEHNR, CDR2 FQNEAQ (reference sequence). V was pared by 3 bases and J by 3 bases, with 19 bases between. This CDR3 is built from 17 residues. In DNA form, the CDR3 reads TGTGCCAGCAGCTTTAGGAGGGTAGCGCAGGATACAGATACGCAGTATTTT. Residues: CASSFRRVAQDTDTQYF.

V is TRBV6-5 and J is TRBJ2-5; perhaps TRBD1 as D (6 bases). Trimming removed 4 bases at V and 5 bases at J, with 14 bases between. The germline CDR1 and CDR2 sequences are MNHEY and SVGAGI. This CDR3 is built from 14 residues. The CDR3 sequence: CASSSQGWGETQYF. As DNA, the CDR3 is TGTGCCAGCAGTTCACAGGGTTGGGGGGAGACCCAGTACTTC.

The chain couples TRBV18 to TRBJ1-1; D is unclear. CDR1 and CDR2 (germline): KGHSH, LQKENI. The V and J ends lost 1 base and 1 base respectively, with 7 bases between them. The CDR3 contains 14 residues. CDR3 loop: CASSPLGPNTEAFF. CDR3 in DNA: TGTGCCAGCTCACCACTGGGCCCGAACACTGAAGCTTTCTTT.

The chain has TRBV30 and TRBJ1-3, with 8 bases matching TRBD1. Germline assignment: CDR1 GTSNPN and CDR2 SVGIG (reference sequence). The length of the CDR3 is 14 residues. V gave up 5 bases and J gave up 1 base; unmatched junction bases: 4. CDR3 coding DNA: TGTGCCTGGGGTACAGGGGGTTCTGGAAACACCATATATTTT. Amino acids: CAWGTGGSGNTIYF. The entire variable domain, with the rest obtained from reference TRBV30 and TRBJ1-3, is as follows: SQTIHQWPATLVQPVGSPLSLECTVEGTSNPNLYWYRQAAGRGLQLLFYSVGIGQISSEVPQNLSASRPQDRQFILSSKKLLLSDSGFYLCAWGTGGSGNTIYFGEGSWLTVV.

The chain is built from TRBV19 and TRBJ1-2; perhaps TRBD1 as D (5 bases). The germline V gene encodes CDR1 LNHDA and CDR2 SQIVND (reference sequence). The CDR3 loop spans 14 amino acids. The ends were cut back, 6 bases at V and 4 bases at J, with 15 bases in the middle. The CDR3 DNA reads TGTGCCAGTAGGGCTCGGGGGGAAGGCTATGGCTACACCTTC. Residues: CASRARGEGYGYTF. The full variable domain, rest sourced from reference TRBV19 and TRBJ1-2, is DGGITQSPKYLFRKEGQNVTLSCEQNLNHDAMYWYRQDPGQGLRLIYYSQIVNDFQKGDIAEGYSVSREKKESFPLTVTSAQKNPTAFYLCASRARGEGYGYTFGSGTRLTVV.

This clone was detected only once. The gene calls are TRBV7-2 and TRBJ2-2, with D perhaps matching TRBD1 (5 bases). Germline CDR1 reads SGHTA; CDR2 reads FQGNSA. This CDR3 contains 14 residues. V dropped 5 bases and J dropped 8 bases, with 15 bases sitting between them. The CDR3 DNA sequence: TGTGCCAGCAGCCCCGGACATGGGCGAGGGGAGCTGTTTTTT. Amino acids: CASSPGHGRGELFF. The full variable domain, in which reference TRBV7-2 and TRBJ2-2 provide the parts outside the CDR3, is GAGVSQSPSNKVTEKGKDVELRCDPISGHTALYWYRQSLGQGLEFLIYFQGNSAPDKSGLPSDRFSAERTGGSVSTLTIQRTQQEDSAVYLCASSPGHGRGELFFGEGSRLTVL.

The chain couples TRBV19 to TRBJ1-1; D remains ambiguous. Germline assignment: CDR1 LNHDA and CDR2 SQIVND (reference sequence). The ends were cut back, 0 bases at V and 4 bases at J, with 9 bases in the middle. The CDR3 is 14 amino acids. The CDR3 region has the DNA TGTGCCAGTAGTATAGATGCCGGGAGCACTGAAGCTTTCTTT. Its protein product is CASSIDAGSTEAFF.

V and J are TRBV28 and TRBJ2-1, with D perhaps TRBD2 (7 bases). V was cut by 4 bases and J by 3 bases, with 16 bases left in between. Germline loops: CDR1 MDHEN, CDR2 SYDVKM. The CDR3 is 16 residues long. CDR3 loop: CASSSLRGALYNEQFF. The CDR3 nucleotides are TGTGCCAGCAGTTCTTTACGGGGGGCCCTCTACAATGAGCAGTTCTTC.

The V gene is TRBV21-1, the J gene TRBJ2-2; TRBD2, the D gene given by the table, was not confirmed from the DNA. TRBV21-1 is classified as a pseudogene. There are 13 residues in the CDR3. The CDR3 reads CANGGRDTGELFF. The CDR3 DNA follows: TGTGCCAACGGGGGGCGGGACACCGGGGAGCTGTTTTTT.

The chain combines TRBV2 with TRBJ1-2; 9 nucleotides align to TRBD1. CDR3 length: 15 amino acids. The V gene end was trimmed by 4 bases and the J gene end by 6 bases; junction bases not matched to a gene: 9. In germline, CDR1 is SNHLY, CDR2 FYNNEI. CDR3 loop: CASSVRPTGGDGYTF. The CDR3 DNA follows: TGTGCCAGCAGTGTACGCCCTACAGGGGGCGATGGCTACACCTTC.

The chain joins TRBV10-3 to TRBJ2-7, with 8 bases identical to TRBD1. The CDR3 extends over 13 amino acids. The ends lost 6 bases at V and 6 bases at J; junction bases unmatched: 7. CDR1 and CDR2 (germline): ENHRY, SYGVKD. The CDR3 region has the DNA TGTGCCATCAGGGACAGGGATAAAGGCGAGCAGTACTTC. It encodes CAIRDRDKGEQYF.

The gene calls are TRBV5-6 and TRBJ2-7, with 10 nucleotides matching TRBD2. The CDR3 covers 15 residues. In germline, CDR1 is SGHDT, CDR2 YYEEEE. Unmatched junction bases numbered 2, after V lost 0 bases and J lost 2 bases. CDR3 loop: CASSLGLAGAYEQYF. CDR3 bases: TGTGCCAGCAGCTTGGGCCTAGCGGGAGCCTACGAGCAGTACTTC.

The rearrangement joins TRBV19 to TRBJ2-6, with D possibly being TRBD1 (6 bases). Germline V CDR1 and CDR2: LNHDA, SQIVND (reference sequence). Trimming took off 3 bases at V and 9 bases at J, with 9 bases between the two ends. This CDR3 is built from 13 residues. The CDR3 loop is CASSIGQSNVLTF. As DNA, the CDR3 is TGTGCCAGTAGTATTGGACAGAGCAACGTCCTGACTTTC.

V is TRBV6-5 and J is TRBJ2-7; D gene unclear. V lost 6 bases and J 6 bases, leaving 9 bases between the germline ends. The CDR3 extends over 11 amino acids. The germline V gene has CDR1 MNHEY and CDR2 SVGAGI. The CDR3 DNA follows: TGTGCCAGCAGCCGCCTAGGCGAGCAGTACTTC. This translates into CASSRLGEQYF.

The CDR3 region is CASGPPRGRAQPQHF. For the CDR3, the DNA is TGTGCTAGTGGCCCCCCCCGAGGGAGGGCCCAGCCCCAGCATTTT. The genes are TRBV12-5 and TRBJ1-5; no clear D. Trimming removed 6 bases from V and 7 bases from J, with 19 bases in between. CDR1 and CDR2 (germline): LGHNT, FRNRAP. The CDR3 loop spans 15 amino acids.

The chain carries TRBV19 and TRBJ1-5, with D unresolved. V was cut by 7 bases and J by 6 bases, with 13 bases left in between. The CDR3 contains 13 residues. Germline loops: CDR1 LNHDA, CDR2 SQIVND (reference sequence). This CDR3 is CASNPGMFQPQHF. The CDR3 nucleotides read TGTGCCAGTAACCCCGGGATGTTTCAGCCCCAGCATTTT.

In its sample, this clone was seen once. The rearrangement uses TRBV10-3 and TRBJ2-7; maybe TRBD1 (5 bases). The V end lost 5 bases, the J end lost 6 bases, and 26 bases lay between the germline ends. Germline V gives CDR1 ENHRY, CDR2 SYGVKD. This CDR3 contains 17 residues. As DNA, the CDR3 is TGTGCCATCAGTCAGGTCACAGGTGAAGAGTTGAGTTCCGAGCAGTACTTC. It specifies CAISQVTGEELSSEQYF.

DNA for the CDR3: TGTGCCAGCAGCCTAGCGGGGGGACGGACAGGCGGACGTGAGCAGTTCTTC. Residues: CASSLAGGRTGGREQFF. This chain links TRBV6-2 or TRBV6-3 with TRBJ2-1; 11 bases agree with TRBD2. J was trimmed by 9 bases and V by 6 bases; bases with no gene match: 16. From germline, CDR1 is MNHEY and CDR2 SVGEGT. This CDR3 has 17 amino acids.

This chain uses TRBV10-3 with TRBJ1-6, with D perhaps TRBD1 (6 bases). Germline loops: CDR1 ENHRY, CDR2 SYGVKD. Trimming left V 2 bases short and J 9 bases short, with 11 bases between. The CDR3 extends over 14 amino acids. The CDR3 region has the DNA TGTGCCATCAGTGAGCGGTCAGGGGTTTCACCCCTCCACTTT. Protein: CAISERSGVSPLHF.

The genes are TRBV28 and TRBJ1-5; 8 bases fit TRBD1. This CDR3 is 15 amino acids long. Germline V gene sequence: CDR1 MDHEN, CDR2 SYDVKM. V lost 2 bases, J lost 6 bases, and 6 bases stayed unmatched. In DNA form, the CDR3 reads TGTGCCAGCAGTTTAGTCACAGGGGGGGTTCAGCCCCAGCATTTT. It translates to CASSLVTGGVQPQHF.

This clone was observed a single time. J is TRBJ2-5 and V is TRBV5-6; 9 bases align to TRBD1. The CDR3 extends over 14 amino acids. Germline CDR1 SGHDT, CDR2 YYEEEE. V was pared by 3 bases and J by 3 bases, with 3 bases of the junction left unmatched. For the CDR3, the DNA is TGTGCCAGCAGCTGGGGACAGGGAAAAGAGACCCAGTACTTC. It is translated as CASSWGQGKETQYF.

The chain links TRBV15 to TRBJ1-3; perhaps TRBD1 as D (5 bases). Trimming pared 1 base from V and 8 bases from J, leaving 6 bases between. The germline V gene has CDR1 LNHNV and CDR2 YYDKDF (reference sequence). This CDR3 region has 12 residues. The CDR3 nucleotides read TGTGCCACCAGCAGAGGGGGGGACACCATATATTTT. It specifies CATSRGGDTIYF.

The chain has TRBV12-2 and TRBJ2-5; TRBD1 is the table's D call and was not checked against the DNA. TRBV12-2 has pseudogene status. There are 16 residues in the CDR3. The CDR3 DNA follows: TGTGCAAGTCGCTCCAGACAGGGGGCCCACCAAGAGACCCAGTACTTC. As protein: CASRSRQGAHQETQYF.

This chain links TRBV7-9 with TRBJ2-1; D possibly corresponds to TRBD2 (6 bases). CDR1 is SEHNR and CDR2 is FQNEAQ in the germline V gene (reference sequence). This CDR3 spans 16 amino acids. Between the trimmed V and J ends, which lost 1 base and 2 bases, there was a span of 12 bases. CDR3 in amino acids: CASSLEGGGAYNEQFF. CDR3 in DNA: TGTGCCAGCAGCTTAGAAGGCGGAGGGGCCTACAATGAGCAGTTCTTC.

J is TRBJ2-4 and V is TRBV15; TRBD1 is a possible D gene (6 bases). The germline gives CDR1 LNHNV, CDR2 YYDKDF (reference sequence). Trimming took 3 bases from V and 7 from J, leaving 13 bases between them. The CDR3 has 14 residues. The CDR3 region is CATSSLQGFNIQYF. CDR3 nucleotide sequence: TGTGCCACCAGCAGCCTACAGGGATTTAACATTCAGTACTTC.